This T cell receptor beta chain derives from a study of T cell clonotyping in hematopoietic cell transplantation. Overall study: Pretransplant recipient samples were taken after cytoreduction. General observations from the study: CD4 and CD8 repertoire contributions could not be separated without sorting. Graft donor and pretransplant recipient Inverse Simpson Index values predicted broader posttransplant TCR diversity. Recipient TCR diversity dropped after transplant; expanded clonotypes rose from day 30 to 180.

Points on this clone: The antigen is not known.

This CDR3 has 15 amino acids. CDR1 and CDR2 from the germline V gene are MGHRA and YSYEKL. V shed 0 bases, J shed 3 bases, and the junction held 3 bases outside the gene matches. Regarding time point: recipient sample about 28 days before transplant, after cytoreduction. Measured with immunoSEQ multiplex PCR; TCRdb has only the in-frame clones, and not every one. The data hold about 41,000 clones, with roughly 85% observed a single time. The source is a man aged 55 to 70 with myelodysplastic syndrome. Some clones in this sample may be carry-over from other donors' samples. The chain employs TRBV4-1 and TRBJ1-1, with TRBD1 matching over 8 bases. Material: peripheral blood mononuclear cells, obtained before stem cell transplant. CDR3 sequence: CASSQEVTGDTEAFF. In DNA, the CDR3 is TGCGCCAGCAGCCAAGAAGTGACAGGGGACACTGAAGCTTTCTTT.